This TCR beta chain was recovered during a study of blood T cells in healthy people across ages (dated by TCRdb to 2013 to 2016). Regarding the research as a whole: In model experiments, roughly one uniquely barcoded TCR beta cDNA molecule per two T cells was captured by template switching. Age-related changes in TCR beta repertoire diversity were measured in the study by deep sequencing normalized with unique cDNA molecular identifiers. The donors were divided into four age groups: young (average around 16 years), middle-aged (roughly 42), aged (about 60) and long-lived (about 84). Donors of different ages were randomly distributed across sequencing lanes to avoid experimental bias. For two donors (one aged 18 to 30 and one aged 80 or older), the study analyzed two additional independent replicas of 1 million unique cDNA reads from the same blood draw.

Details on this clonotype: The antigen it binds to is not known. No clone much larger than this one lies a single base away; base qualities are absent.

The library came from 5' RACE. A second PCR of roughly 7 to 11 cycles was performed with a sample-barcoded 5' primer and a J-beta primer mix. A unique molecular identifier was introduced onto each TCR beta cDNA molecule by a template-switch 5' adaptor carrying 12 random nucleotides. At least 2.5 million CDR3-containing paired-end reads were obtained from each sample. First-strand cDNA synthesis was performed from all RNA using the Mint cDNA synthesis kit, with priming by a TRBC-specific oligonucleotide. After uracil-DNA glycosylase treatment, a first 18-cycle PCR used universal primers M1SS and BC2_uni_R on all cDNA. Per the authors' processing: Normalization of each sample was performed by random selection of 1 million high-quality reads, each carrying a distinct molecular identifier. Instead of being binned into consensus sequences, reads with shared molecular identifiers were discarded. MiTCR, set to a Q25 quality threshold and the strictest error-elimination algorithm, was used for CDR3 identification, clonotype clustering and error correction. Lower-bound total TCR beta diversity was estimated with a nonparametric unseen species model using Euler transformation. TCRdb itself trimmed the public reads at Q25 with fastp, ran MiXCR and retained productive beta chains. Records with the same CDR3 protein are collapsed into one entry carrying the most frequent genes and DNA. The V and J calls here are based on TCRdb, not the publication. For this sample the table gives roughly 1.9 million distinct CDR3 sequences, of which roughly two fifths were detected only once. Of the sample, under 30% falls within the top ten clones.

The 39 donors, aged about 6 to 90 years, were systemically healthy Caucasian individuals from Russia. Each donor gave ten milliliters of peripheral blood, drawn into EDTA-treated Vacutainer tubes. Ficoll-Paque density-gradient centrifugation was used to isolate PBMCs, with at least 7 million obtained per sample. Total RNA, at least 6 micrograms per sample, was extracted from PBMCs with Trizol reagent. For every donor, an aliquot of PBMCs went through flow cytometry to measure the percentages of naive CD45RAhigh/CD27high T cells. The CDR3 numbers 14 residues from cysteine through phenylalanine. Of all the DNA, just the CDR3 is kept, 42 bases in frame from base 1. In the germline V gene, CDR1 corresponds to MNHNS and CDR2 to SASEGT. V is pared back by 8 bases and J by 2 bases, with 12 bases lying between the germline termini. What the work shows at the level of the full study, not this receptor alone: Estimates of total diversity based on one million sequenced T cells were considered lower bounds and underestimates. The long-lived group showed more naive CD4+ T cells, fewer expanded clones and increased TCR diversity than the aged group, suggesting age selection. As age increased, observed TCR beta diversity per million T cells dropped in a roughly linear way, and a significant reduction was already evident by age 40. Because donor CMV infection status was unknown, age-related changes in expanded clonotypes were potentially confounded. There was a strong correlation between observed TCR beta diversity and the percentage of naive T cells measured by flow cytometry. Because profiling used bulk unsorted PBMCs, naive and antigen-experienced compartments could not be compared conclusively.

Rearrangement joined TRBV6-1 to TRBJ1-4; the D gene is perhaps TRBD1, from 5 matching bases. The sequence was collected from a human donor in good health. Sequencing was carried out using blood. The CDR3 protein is CASGVRQTNEKLFF. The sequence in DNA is TGTGCCAGCGGGGTTCGACAGACTAATGAAAAACTGTTTTTT.